The T cell receptor beta chain described here comes from a study of lymphopenia after photon versus proton radiotherapy. Sequencing was performed with immunoSEQ multiplex PCR; in TCRdb, only in-frame clones are kept and a portion is missing. The repertoire holds about 18,000 clones, less than 90% seen once, with more than 8% in the top ten. Germline trimming cut 11 bases from V and 3 bases from J; bases unmatched to any gene: 15. Germline V lookup: CDR1 LGHNT, CDR2 FRNRAP. The CDR3 has 15 amino acids. The sequence came from a man between 65 and 85 years old with pancreatic cancer. The J gene is TRBJ1-2, the V gene TRBV12-5, with 7 nucleotides matching TRBD1. The starting material was peripheral blood, obtained from a patient treated with proton-based radiotherapy. The CDR3: CARRFLQGRDYGYTF. CDR3 nucleotides: TGTGCTCGTCGATTTTTACAGGGGAGGGACTATGGCTACACCTTC. The full variable domain, its missing parts supplied by reference TRBV12-5 and TRBJ1-2, is DARVTQTPRHKVTEMGQEVTMRCQPILGHNTVFWYRQTMMQGLELLAYFRNRAPLDDSGMPKDRFSAEMPDATLATLKIQPSEPRDSAVYFCARRFLQGRDYGYTFGSGTRLTVV.